This is a list of T cell receptor beta chains from one sample in a study of blood T cell repertoires in COVID-19. Generated by immunoSEQ multiplex PCR, the TCRdb table keeps only in-frame clones and is missing some. The table has 30,000 to 40,000 clones, 87% seen once. The source material was peripheral blood. The receptors originated from a man over 45 with active or convalescent COVID-19. CDR3s include the opening cysteine and the closing phenylalanine or tryptophan. The order of the fields is J gene, D gene, V gene, clone size, CDR3 protein, CDR3 DNA. A D gene is named only where the DNA matches it firmly. Where a row states a size, it is once, few, many or the class of an expanded clone; other rows omit it.

J: TRBJ1-1
D: NA
V: TRBV9
size: NA
CDR3: CASSSHNGPGGAFF
DNA: TGTGCCAGCAGCTCCCATAATGGGCCCGGGGGAGCTTTCTTT

J: TRBJ1-2
D: NA
V: TRBV2
size: NA
CDR3: CASSEAGRPKGYTF
DNA: TGTGCCAGCAGTGAGGCAGGGAGGCCTAAGGGCTACACCTTC

J: TRBJ2-7
D: NA
V: TRBV21-1
size: NA
CDR3: CASSEKPGLSLYEQYF
DNA: TGTGCCAGCAGCGAAAAACCGGGACTAAGCCTCTACGAGCAGTACTTC

J: TRBJ2-4
D: NA
V: TRBV18
size: NA
CDR3: CASSPTRGDIQYF
DNA: TGTGCCAGCTCACCGACTAGAGGGGACATTCAGTACTTC

J: TRBJ2-7
D: NA
V: TRBV14
size: NA
CDR3: CASSHIRDTRYEQYF
DNA: TGTGCCAGCAGCCATATAAGGGACACACGCTACGAGCAGTACTTC

J: TRBJ2-4
D: TRBD1
V: TRBV3-1/TRBV3-2
size: NA
CDR3: CASSPFSTGENIQYF
DNA: TGTGCCAGCAGCCCCTTCTCGACAGGGGAAAACATTCAGTACTTC

J: TRBJ2-1
D: NA
V: TRBV5-4
size: NA
CDR3: CASREGNEQFF
DNA: TGTGCCAGCAGGGAGGGGAATGAGCAGTTCTTC

J: TRBJ1-1
D: TRBD1
V: TRBV10-3
size: NA
CDR3: CAIGDRVGTEAFF
DNA: TGTGCCATCGGGGACAGGGTCGGGACTGAAGCTTTCTTT

J: TRBJ2-5
D: NA
V: TRBV29-1
size: NA
CDR3: CSVGGGAYETQYF
DNA: TGCAGCGTTGGCGGGGGCGCGTATGAGACCCAGTACTTC

J: TRBJ1-2
D: NA
V: TRBV28
size: NA
CDR3: CASSFSRGMGQFNYGYTF
DNA: TGTGCCAGCAGTTTCTCGAGGGGAATGGGACAATTTAACTATGGCTACACCTTC

J: TRBJ1-3
D: TRBD1
V: TRBV7-2
size: NA
CDR3: CASSYGQGGSGNTIYF
DNA: TGTGCCAGCAGCTACGGACAGGGCGGCTCTGGAAACACCATATATTTT

J: TRBJ2-7
D: NA
V: TRBV21-1
size: NA
CDR3: CASSIPTSALSYEQYF
DNA: TGTGCCAGCAGCATTCCGACTAGCGCCCTCTCCTACGAGCAGTACTTC

J: TRBJ2-5
D: NA
V: TRBV29-1
size: once
CDR3: CSVAGHGAETQYF
DNA: TGCAGCGTTGCGGGACACGGGGCCGAGACCCAGTACTTC

J: TRBJ2-1
D: TRBD2
V: TRBV27
size: NA
CDR3: CASSQTSGSHEQFF
DNA: TGTGCCAGCAGTCAGACTAGCGGGAGCCATGAGCAGTTCTTC

J: TRBJ1-5
D: TRBD1
V: TRBV10-3
size: NA
CDR3: CAISEDRSNQPQHF
DNA: TGTGCCATCAGCGAGGACAGGAGCAATCAGCCCCAGCATTTT

J: TRBJ2-1
D: TRBD2
V: TRBV7-9
size: NA
CDR3: CASSLVAGAGEQFF
DNA: TGTGCCAGCAGCCTTGTAGCGGGAGCCGGTGAGCAGTTCTTC

J: TRBJ2-3
D: TRBD2
V: TRBV6-2/TRBV6-3
size: NA
CDR3: CASSRGTSGRTRTDTQYF
DNA: TGTGCCAGCAGCCGTGGGACTAGCGGGAGGACACGCACAGATACGCAGTATTTT

J: TRBJ2-1
D: NA
V: TRBV2
size: NA
CDR3: CASRALRGAENNEQFF
DNA: TGTGCCAGCAGAGCCTTAAGGGGTGCGGAAAACAATGAGCAGTTCTTC

J: TRBJ2-2
D: TRBD2
V: TRBV12-5
size: NA
CDR3: CASGLVLAGVTGELFF
DNA: TGTGCTAGTGGTTTGGTACTGGCGGGAGTCACCGGGGAGCTGTTTTTT

J: TRBJ2-7
D: TRBD2
V: TRBV2
size: NA
CDR3: CASNSPHGGRTYEQYF
DNA: TGTGCCAGCAACTCGCCCCACGGCGGGAGGACCTACGAGCAGTACTTC

J: TRBJ2-1
D: NA
V: TRBV7-2
size: NA
CDR3: CASSFVREAYNEQFF
DNA: TGTGCCAGCAGCTTTGTCAGGGAAGCATACAATGAGCAGTTCTTC

J: TRBJ2-1
D: TRBD2
V: TRBV24-1
size: NA
CDR3: CATSDPTPSGRLNEQFF
DNA: TGTGCCACCAGTGATCCTACCCCTAGCGGGAGGCTTAATGAGCAGTTCTTC

J: TRBJ1-2
D: TRBD1
V: TRBV6-5
size: once
CDR3: CASSYSRPQGAYGYTF
DNA: TGTGCCAGCAGTTACTCGAGGCCACAGGGGGCCTATGGCTACACCTTC

J: TRBJ1-4
D: TRBD1
V: TRBV2
size: NA
CDR3: CASSWTGINEKLFF
DNA: TGTGCCAGCAGTTGGACAGGGATTAATGAAAAACTGTTTTTT

J: TRBJ1-2
D: NA
V: TRBV27
size: NA
CDR3: CASSLRGNYGYTF
DNA: TGTGCCAGCAGTTTACGGGGAAACTATGGCTACACCTTC

J: TRBJ2-3
D: TRBD1
V: TRBV11-3
size: once
CDR3: CASSWGQPGGTDTQYF
DNA: TGTGCCAGCAGCTGGGGACAGCCAGGGGGCACAGATACGCAGTATTTT

J: TRBJ1-2
D: NA
V: TRBV11-2
size: NA
CDR3: CASSLAPTPGGYGYTF
DNA: TGTGCCAGCAGCTTAGCTCCGACCCCCGGCGGCTATGGCTACACCTTC

J: TRBJ1-2
D: NA
V: TRBV28
size: NA
CDR3: CASEDTNYGYTF
DNA: TGTGCCAGCGAGGACACGAACTATGGCTACACCTTC

J: TRBJ2-3
D: TRBD2
V: TRBV7-9
size: NA
CDR3: CASSPRLGLAGDTQYF
DNA: TGTGCCAGCAGCCCACGACTCGGACTAGCGGGAGATACGCAGTATTTT

J: TRBJ2-7
D: TRBD1
V: TRBV18
size: few
CDR3: CASSPPGTVLNEQYF
DNA: TGTGCCAGCTCACCGCCGGGGACAGTTCTTAACGAGCAGTACTTC

J: TRBJ1-2
D: NA
V: TRBV6-5
size: few
CDR3: CASSPWGVFDYGYTF
DNA: TGTGCCAGCTCTCCTTGGGGGGTTTTTGACTATGGCTACACCTTC

J: TRBJ2-1
D: NA
V: TRBV18
size: NA
CDR3: CASSPRGGVGYNEQFF
DNA: TGTGCCAGCTCACCCAGAGGGGGGGTAGGGTACAATGAGCAGTTCTTC

J: TRBJ2-5
D: NA
V: TRBV28
size: NA
CDR3: CASSRILVQETQYF
DNA: TGTGCCAGCAGTCGTATACTAGTACAAGAGACCCAGTACTTC

J: TRBJ1-6
D: NA
V: TRBV19
size: NA
CDR3: CASSTWDIQNSPLHF
DNA: TGTGCCAGTAGCACCTGGGACATTCAGAATTCACCCCTCCACTTT

J: TRBJ2-3
D: TRBD2
V: TRBV4-2
size: NA
CDR3: CASSPSSGGTDTQYF
DNA: TGTGCCAGCAGCCCGTCTAGCGGCGGCACAGATACGCAGTATTTT

J: TRBJ1-3
D: TRBD1
V: TRBV9
size: NA
CDR3: CASSGGRDRGRRGNTIYF
DNA: TGTGCCAGCAGCGGAGGCAGAGACAGGGGGCGCCGAGGAAACACCATATATTTT

J: TRBJ1-1
D: NA
V: TRBV5-4
size: NA
CDR3: CASTQKATENTEAFF
DNA: TGTGCCAGCACCCAAAAGGCGACAGAGAACACTGAAGCTTTCTTT

J: TRBJ1-4
D: NA
V: TRBV18
size: NA
CDR3: CASSPLLAGGNEKLFF
DNA: TGTGCCAGCTCACCCCTTTTGGCGGGAGGTAATGAAAAACTGTTTTTT

J: TRBJ1-1
D: TRBD1
V: TRBV6-5
size: NA
CDR3: CASRWIQGVNTEAFF
DNA: TGTGCCAGCAGATGGATACAGGGGGTGAACACTGAAGCTTTCTTT

J: TRBJ1-5
D: NA
V: TRBV18
size: NA
CDR3: CASSGGTTSNQPQHF
DNA: TGTGCCAGCTCGGGGGGGACAACCAGCAATCAGCCCCAGCATTTT

J: TRBJ2-1
D: TRBD2
V: TRBV3-1/TRBV3-2
size: NA
CDR3: CASSPSGTSGSGTYNEQFF
DNA: TGTGCCAGCAGCCCTTCCGGGACTAGCGGGAGCGGGACCTACAATGAGCAGTTCTTC

J: TRBJ1-2
D: NA
V: TRBV7-2
size: NA
CDR3: CASSLEAGGGYGYTF
DNA: TGTGCCAGCAGCTTAGAGGCCGGGGGGGGCTATGGCTACACCTTC

J: TRBJ2-1
D: TRBD2
V: TRBV28
size: once
CDR3: CASRETGTSGSKQFF
DNA: TGTGCCAGCAGAGAAACCGGGACTAGCGGGAGTAAGCAGTTCTTC

J: TRBJ2-3
D: NA
V: TRBV5-5
size: NA
CDR3: CASSLAVAYSTDTQYF
DNA: TGTGCCAGCAGCTTGGCGGTAGCTTACAGCACAGATACGCAGTATTTT

J: TRBJ2-1
D: NA
V: TRBV5-1
size: few
CDR3: CASSLIGGSYNEQFF
DNA: TGCGCCAGCAGCTTGATCGGGGGCTCCTACAATGAGCAGTTCTTC

J: TRBJ1-3
D: TRBD1
V: TRBV7-9
size: NA
CDR3: CASSLTGYGNTIYF
DNA: TGTGCCAGCAGCTTGACAGGGTACGGAAACACCATATATTTT

J: TRBJ2-2
D: TRBD2
V: TRBV7-6
size: once
CDR3: CASSLSSGSWGTGELFF
DNA: TGTGCCAGCAGCTTAAGTAGCGGGAGTTGGGGCACCGGGGAGCTGTTTTTT

J: TRBJ2-5
D: TRBD1
V: TRBV6-6
size: NA
CDR3: CASREQGAWETQYF
DNA: TGTGCCAGCAGGGAACAGGGGGCGTGGGAGACCCAGTACTTC

J: TRBJ2-3
D: NA
V: TRBV11-2
size: NA
CDR3: CASRLGVVDTQYF
DNA: TGTGCCAGCAGGCTAGGGGTTGTAGATACGCAGTATTTT

J: TRBJ2-2
D: NA
V: TRBV5-6
size: NA
CDR3: CASSYSSASGELFF
DNA: TGTGCCAGCAGCTACTCCTCAGCGAGCGGGGAGCTGTTTTTT

J: TRBJ1-4
D: NA
V: TRBV28
size: NA
CDR3: CASSLAGVIGNEKLFF
DNA: TGTGCCAGCAGTTTGGCAGGGGTAATCGGGAATGAAAAACTGTTTTTT

J: TRBJ2-1
D: NA
V: TRBV6-2/TRBV6-3
size: NA
CDR3: CASSSRLDEQFF
DNA: TGTGCCAGCAGCTCTAGGCTCGATGAGCAGTTCTTC

J: TRBJ2-1
D: NA
V: TRBV18
size: NA
CDR3: CASSPRVSYNEQFF
DNA: TGTGCCAGCTCACCGCGAGTCTCCTACAATGAGCAGTTCTTC

J: TRBJ1-6
D: TRBD1
V: TRBV30
size: NA
CDR3: CAWTVRDGRTGPGNSPLHF
DNA: TGTGCCTGGACCGTTCGGGATGGAAGGACAGGGCCAGGGAATTCACCCCTCCACTTT